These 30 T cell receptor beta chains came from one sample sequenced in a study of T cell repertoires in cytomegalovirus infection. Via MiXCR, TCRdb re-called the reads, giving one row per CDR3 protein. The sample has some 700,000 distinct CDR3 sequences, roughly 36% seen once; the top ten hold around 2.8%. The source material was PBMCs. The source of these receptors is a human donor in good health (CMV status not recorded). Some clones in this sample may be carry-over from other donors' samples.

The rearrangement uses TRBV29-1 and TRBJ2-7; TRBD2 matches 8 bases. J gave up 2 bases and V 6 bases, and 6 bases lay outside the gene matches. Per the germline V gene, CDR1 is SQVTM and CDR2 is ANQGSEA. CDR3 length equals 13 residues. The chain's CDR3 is CSVQREIPYEQYF. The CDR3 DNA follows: TGCAGCGTCCAGCGGGAGATTCCCTACGAGCAGTACTTC.

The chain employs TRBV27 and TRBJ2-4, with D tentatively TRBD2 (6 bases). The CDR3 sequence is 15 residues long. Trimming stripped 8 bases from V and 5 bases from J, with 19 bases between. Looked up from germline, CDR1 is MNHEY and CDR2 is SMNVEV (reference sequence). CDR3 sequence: CASEYQGGGENIQYF. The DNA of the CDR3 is TGTGCCAGCGAATACCAGGGAGGAGGGGAAAACATTCAGTACTTC.

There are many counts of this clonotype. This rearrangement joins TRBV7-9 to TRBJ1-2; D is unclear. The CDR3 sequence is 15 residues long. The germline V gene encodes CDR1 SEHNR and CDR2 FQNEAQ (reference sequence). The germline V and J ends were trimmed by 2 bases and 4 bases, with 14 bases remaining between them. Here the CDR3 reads CASSLLRAEGYGYTF. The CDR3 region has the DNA TGTGCCAGCAGCTTACTCCGGGCAGAGGGCTATGGCTACACCTTC.

CDR3 bases: TGTGCCACCAGCAGATTACGACTAGCGGGGGGGCCCGGCACAGATACGCAGTATTTT. Translated: CATSRLRLAGGPGTDTQYF. The rearrangement links TRBV15 to TRBJ2-3; TRBD2 matches at 14 bases. The CDR3 has 19 residues. The V gene end was trimmed by 2 bases and the J gene end by 1 base; junction bases not matched to a gene: 8. Germline CDR1 and CDR2: LNHNV and YYDKDF (reference sequence). Complete variable domain (other parts from reference TRBV15 and TRBJ2-3): DAMVIQNPRYQVTQFGKPVTLSCSQTLNHNVMYWYQQKSSQAPKLLFHYYDKDFNNEADTPDNFQSRRPNTSFCFLDIRSPGLGDTAMYLCATSRLRLAGGPGTDTQYFGPGTRLTVL.

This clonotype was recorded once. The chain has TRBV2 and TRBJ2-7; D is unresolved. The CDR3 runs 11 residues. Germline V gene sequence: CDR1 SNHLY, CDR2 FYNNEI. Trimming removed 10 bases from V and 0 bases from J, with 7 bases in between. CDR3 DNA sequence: TGTGCCATCGTTGCCTCCTACGAGCAGTACTTC. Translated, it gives CAIVASYEQYF.

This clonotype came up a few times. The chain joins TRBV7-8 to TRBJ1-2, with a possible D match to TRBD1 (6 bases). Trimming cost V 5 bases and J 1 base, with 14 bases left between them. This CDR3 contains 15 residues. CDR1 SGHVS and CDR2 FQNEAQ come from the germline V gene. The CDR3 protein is CASSTRDTFNYGYTF. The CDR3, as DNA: TGTGCCAGCAGCACCCGGGACACCTTTAACTATGGCTACACCTTC.

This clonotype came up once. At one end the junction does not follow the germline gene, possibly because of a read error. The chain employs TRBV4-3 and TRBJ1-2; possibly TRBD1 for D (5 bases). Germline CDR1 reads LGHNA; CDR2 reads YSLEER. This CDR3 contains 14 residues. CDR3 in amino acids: CASSQVQGNYGYNF. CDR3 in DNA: TGCGCCAGCAGCCAAGTCCAGGGAAACTATGGCTACAACTTC.

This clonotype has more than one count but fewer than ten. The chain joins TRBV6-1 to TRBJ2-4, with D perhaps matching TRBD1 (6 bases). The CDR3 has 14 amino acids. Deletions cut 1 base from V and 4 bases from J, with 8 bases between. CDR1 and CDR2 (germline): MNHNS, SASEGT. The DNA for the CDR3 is TGTGCCAGCAGTGAAGGGCAGGGGAAAAACATTCAGTACTTC. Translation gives CASSEGQGKNIQYF.

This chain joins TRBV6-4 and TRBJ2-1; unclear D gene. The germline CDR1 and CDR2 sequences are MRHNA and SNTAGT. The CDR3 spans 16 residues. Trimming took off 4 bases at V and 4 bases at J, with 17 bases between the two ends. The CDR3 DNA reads TGTGCCAGCAGTGTCGATTCGGTGGTCCCTTACAATGAGCAGTTCTTC. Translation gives CASSVDSVVPYNEQFF.

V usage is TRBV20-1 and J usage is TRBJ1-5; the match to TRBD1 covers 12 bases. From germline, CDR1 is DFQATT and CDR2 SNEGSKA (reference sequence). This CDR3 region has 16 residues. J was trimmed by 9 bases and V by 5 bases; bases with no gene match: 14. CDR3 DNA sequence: TGCAGTGCTCTTAACCCCGGGACAGGGGGCTCTCGGCCCCAGCATTTT. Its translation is CSALNPGTGGSRPQHF.

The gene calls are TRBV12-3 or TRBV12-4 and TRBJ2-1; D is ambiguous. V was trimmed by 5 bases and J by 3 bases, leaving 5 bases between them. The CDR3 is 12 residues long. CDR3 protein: CASSPYYNEQFF. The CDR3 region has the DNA TGTGCCAGCAGTCCCTACTACAATGAGCAGTTCTTC.

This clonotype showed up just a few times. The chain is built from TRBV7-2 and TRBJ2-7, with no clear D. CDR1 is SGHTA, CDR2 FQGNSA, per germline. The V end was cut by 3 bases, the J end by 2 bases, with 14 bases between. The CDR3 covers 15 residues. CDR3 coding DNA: TGTGCCAGCAGCTTTCTCCCGGTCCCCACCTACGAGCAGTACTTC. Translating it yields CASSFLPVPTYEQYF.

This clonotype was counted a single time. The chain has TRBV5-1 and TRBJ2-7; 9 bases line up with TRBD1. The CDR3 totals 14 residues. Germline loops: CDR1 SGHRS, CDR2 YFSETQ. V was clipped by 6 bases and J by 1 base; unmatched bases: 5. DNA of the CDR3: TGCGCCAGCACCTGGGACAGGGTTTCCTACGAGCAGTACTTC. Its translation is CASTWDRVSYEQYF.

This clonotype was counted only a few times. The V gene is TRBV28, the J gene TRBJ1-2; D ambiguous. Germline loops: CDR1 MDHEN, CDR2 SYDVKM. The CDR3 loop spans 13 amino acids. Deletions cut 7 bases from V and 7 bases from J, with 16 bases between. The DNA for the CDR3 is TGTGCCAGCAATAGTGACCTTAGACTTGGCTACACCTTC. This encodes CASNSDLRLGYTF.

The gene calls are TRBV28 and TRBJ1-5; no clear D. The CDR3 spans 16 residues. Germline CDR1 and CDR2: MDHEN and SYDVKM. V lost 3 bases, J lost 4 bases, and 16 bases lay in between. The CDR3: CASSLEAGPVNQPQHF. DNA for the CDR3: TGTGCCAGCAGTTTGGAGGCGGGCCCTGTGAATCAGCCCCAGCATTTT.

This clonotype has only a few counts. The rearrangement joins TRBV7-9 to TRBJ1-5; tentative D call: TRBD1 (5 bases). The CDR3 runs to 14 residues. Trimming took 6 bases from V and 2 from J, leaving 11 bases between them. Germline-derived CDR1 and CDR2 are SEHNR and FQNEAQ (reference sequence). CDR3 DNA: TGTGCCAGCAGGAAGGGGTCGGGCAATCAGCCCCAGCATTTT. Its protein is CASRKGSGNQPQHF.

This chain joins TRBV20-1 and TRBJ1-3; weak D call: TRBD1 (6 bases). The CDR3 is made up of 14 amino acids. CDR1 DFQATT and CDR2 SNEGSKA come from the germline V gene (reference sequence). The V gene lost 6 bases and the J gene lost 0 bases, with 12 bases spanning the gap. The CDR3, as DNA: TGCAGTGCCGAAGACAGGATCTCTGGAAACACCATATATTTT. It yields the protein CSAEDRISGNTIYF.

This CDR3 is CASSLALSANYEQYF. CDR3 bases: TGTGCCAGCAGCTTAGCGCTTTCAGCGAACTACGAGCAGTACTTC. The rearrangement links TRBV11-1 to TRBJ2-7; D is ambiguous. Germline loops: CDR1 SGHAT, CDR2 FQDESV (reference sequence). This CDR3 is 15 amino acids long. V dropped 0 bases and J dropped 3 bases, with 12 bases sitting between them.

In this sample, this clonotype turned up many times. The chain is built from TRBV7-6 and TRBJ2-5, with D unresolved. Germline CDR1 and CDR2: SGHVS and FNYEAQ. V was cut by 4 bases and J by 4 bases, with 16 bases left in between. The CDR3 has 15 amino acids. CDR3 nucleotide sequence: TGTGCCAGCAGCTACTTTTCGGAACCTATAGAGACCCAGTACTTC. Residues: CASSYFSEPIETQYF.

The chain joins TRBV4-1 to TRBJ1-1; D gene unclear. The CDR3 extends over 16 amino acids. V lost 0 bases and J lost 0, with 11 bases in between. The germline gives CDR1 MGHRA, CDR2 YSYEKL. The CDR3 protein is CASSQELVGVNTEAFF. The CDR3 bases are TGCGCCAGCAGCCAAGAGTTGGTTGGGGTGAACACTGAAGCTTTCTTT.

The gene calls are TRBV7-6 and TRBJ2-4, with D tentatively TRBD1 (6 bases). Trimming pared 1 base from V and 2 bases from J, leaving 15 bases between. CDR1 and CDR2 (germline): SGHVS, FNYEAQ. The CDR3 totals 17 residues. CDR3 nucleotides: TGTGCCAGCAGCTTAGGGCAGGGGATCATGTCCAAAAACATTCAGTACTTC. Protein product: CASSLGQGIMSKNIQYF. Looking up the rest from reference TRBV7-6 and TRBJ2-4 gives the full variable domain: GAGVSQSPRYKVTKRGQDVALRCDPISGHVSLYWYRQALGQGPEFLTYFNYEAQQDKSGLPNDRFSAERPEGSISTLTIQRTEQRDSAMYRCASSLGQGIMSKNIQYFGAGTRLSVL.

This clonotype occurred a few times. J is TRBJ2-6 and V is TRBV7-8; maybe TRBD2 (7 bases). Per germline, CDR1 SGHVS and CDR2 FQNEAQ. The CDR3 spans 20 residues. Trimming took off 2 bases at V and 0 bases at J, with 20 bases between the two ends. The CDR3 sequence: CASSLRVSGGRSSGANVLTF. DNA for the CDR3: TGTGCCAGCAGCTTAAGAGTCTCCGGGGGGCGAAGCTCTGGGGCCAACGTCCTGACTTTC. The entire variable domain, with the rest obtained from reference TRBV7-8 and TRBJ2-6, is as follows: GAGVSQSPRYKVAKRGQDVALRCDPISGHVSLFWYQQALGQGPEFLTYFQNEAQLDKSGLPSDRFFAERPEGSVSTLKIQRTQQEDSAVYLCASSLRVSGGRSSGANVLTFGAGSRLTVL.

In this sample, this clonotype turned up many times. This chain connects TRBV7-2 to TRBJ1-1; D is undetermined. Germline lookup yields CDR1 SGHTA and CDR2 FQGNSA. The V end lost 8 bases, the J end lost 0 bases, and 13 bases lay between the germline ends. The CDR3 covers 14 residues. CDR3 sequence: CASASSYMNTEAFF. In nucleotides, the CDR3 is TGTGCCAGCGCGTCGAGTTACATGAACACTGAAGCTTTCTTT.

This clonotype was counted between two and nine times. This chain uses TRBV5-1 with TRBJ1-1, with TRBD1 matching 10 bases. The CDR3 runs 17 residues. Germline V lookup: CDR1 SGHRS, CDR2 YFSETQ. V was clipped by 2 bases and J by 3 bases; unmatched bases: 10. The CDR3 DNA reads TGCGCCAGCAGCTTCGGGGGGACAGGGGCCGGGGACACTGAAGCTTTCTTT. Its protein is CASSFGGTGAGDTEAFF.

The CDR3 loop reads CASSSKPGSWGNQPQHF. The CDR3 DNA follows: TGTGCCAGCAGTTCCAAACCGGGCTCATGGGGCAATCAGCCCCAGCATTTT. J is TRBJ1-5 and V is TRBV6-5; D not resolved. The V gene's germline CDR1 is MNHEY and CDR2 SVGAGI. The ends were cut back, 4 bases at V and 2 bases at J, with 18 bases in the middle. The CDR3 length is 17 residues.

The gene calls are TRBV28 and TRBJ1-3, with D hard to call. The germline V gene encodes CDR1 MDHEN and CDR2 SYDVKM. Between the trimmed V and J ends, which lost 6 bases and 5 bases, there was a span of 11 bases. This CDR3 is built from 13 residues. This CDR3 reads CASSPSGRNTIYF. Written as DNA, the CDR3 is TGTGCCAGCAGCCCTTCGGGCAGAAACACCATATATTTT.

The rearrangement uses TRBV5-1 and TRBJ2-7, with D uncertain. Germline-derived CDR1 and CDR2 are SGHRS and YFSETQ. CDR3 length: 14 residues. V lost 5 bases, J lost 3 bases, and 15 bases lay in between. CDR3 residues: CASRLDTNYYEQYF. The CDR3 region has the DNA TGCGCCAGCAGGCTCGACACCAACTACTACGAGCAGTACTTC.

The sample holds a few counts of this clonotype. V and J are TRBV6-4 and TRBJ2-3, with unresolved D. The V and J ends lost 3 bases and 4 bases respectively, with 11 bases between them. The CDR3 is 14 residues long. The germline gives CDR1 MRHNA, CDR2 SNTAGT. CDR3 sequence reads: CASSESGDSDTQYF. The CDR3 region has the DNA TGTGCCAGCAGTGAATCAGGAGACTCAGATACGCAGTATTTT.

CDR3 DNA sequence: TGCGCCAGCAGCTTGGGGACTAGCGGGTATAGGGCCACAGATACGCAGTATTTT. Translated, it gives CASSLGTSGYRATDTQYF. The chain couples TRBV5-1 to TRBJ2-3, with 11 bases identical to TRBD2. The CDR3 length is 18 residues. Germline V gene data show CDR1 as SGHRS and CDR2 as YFSETQ. V dropped 0 bases and J dropped 2; count of bases not matched to a gene: 8.

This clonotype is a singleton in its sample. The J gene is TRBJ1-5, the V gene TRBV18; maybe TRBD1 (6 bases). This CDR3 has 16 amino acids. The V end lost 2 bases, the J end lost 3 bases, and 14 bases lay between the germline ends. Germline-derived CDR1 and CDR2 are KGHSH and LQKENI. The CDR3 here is CASSPGDKGSNQPQHF. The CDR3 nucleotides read TGTGCCAGCTCACCAGGGGACAAAGGGTCCAATCAGCCCCAGCATTTT.